There are a few counts of the clone carrying this T cell receptor (beta chain). This specimen comes from a study of blood T cell repertoires in COVID-19. Data came from immunoSEQ multiplex PCR; TCRdb stores just in-frame clones and leaves some out. The data show fewer than 200,000 clones, roughly 85% seen once. The CDR3 spans 16 residues. Trimming removed 6 bases from V and 4 bases from J, with 21 bases in between. Germline V gives CDR1 MDHEN, CDR2 SYDVKM. The chain has TRBV28 and TRBJ1-2; weak D call: TRBD1 (6 bases). The sequence came from a young woman who had recovered from COVID-19. The sequenced sample was PBMCs or T cells enriched from blood (not recorded which). CDR3 nucleotides: TGTGCCAGCAGCCACGTGGGGGAGGGGGGCGCCTATGGCTACACCTTC. Translation: CASSHVGEGGAYGYTF.